The 8 T cell receptor beta chains reported below all come from one sample, sequenced in a study of Ad26.COV2.S vaccination and SARS-CoV-2 variants. Specified treatment: some 20 received Ad26.COV2.S at low or high dose, single or two shots; several received placebo; per-sample allocation not given. Sampling happened 63 days after the first vaccine or placebo injection. The protocol was immunoSEQ multiplex PCR, while the TCRdb copy is restricted to in-frame clones and leaves out a portion. The table records 300,000 to 500,000 clones, about nine tenths of them present only once. The sample here was peripheral blood, taken in a trial of Ad26.COV2.S vaccine versus placebo. These receptors were collected from a person between 18 and 65 years old who received the Ad26.COV2.S COVID-19 vaccine or a placebo.

This chain connects TRBV6-5 to TRBJ1-1; TRBD1 matches at 9 bases. The CDR3 has 15 amino acids. J lost 4 bases, V lost 7 bases, and 10 bases had no gene match. The germline V gene has CDR1 MNHEY and CDR2 SVGAGI. For the CDR3, the DNA is TGTGCCAGCATTCAGGACAGGGGTAAGGTCACTGAAGCTTTCTTT. This gives the protein CASIQDRGKVTEAFF.

V usage is TRBV19 and J usage is TRBJ1-6, with 7 nucleotides matching TRBD1. The V segment lost 3 bases and the J segment 8 bases; nucleotides outside the gene matches: 10. The germline V gene encodes CDR1 LNHDA and CDR2 SQIVND (reference sequence). The CDR3 spans 16 residues. CDR3 sequence: CASSIRGLRGDSPLHF. CDR3 sequence (DNA): TGTGCCAGTAGTATTAGAGGTCTCAGGGGGGATTCACCCCTCCACTTT.

The chain carries TRBV4-1 and TRBJ1-2; 7 nucleotides match TRBD1. The V gene's germline CDR1 is MGHRA and CDR2 YSYEKL. The V segment lost 2 bases and the J segment 4 bases; nucleotides outside the gene matches: 7. This CDR3 is 15 amino acids long. The CDR3 sequence is CASSQPRQGGYGYTF. The CDR3, as DNA: TGCGCCAGCAGCCAACCGAGACAGGGTGGCTATGGCTACACCTTC.

The chain joins TRBV5-4 to TRBJ2-5, with D possibly being TRBD1 (6 bases). In germline, CDR1 is SGHNT, CDR2 YYREEE (reference sequence). V was pared by 2 bases and J by 7 bases, with 21 bases between. This CDR3 region has 16 residues. Here the CDR3 reads CASSFNSGAVGGTQYF. The CDR3 region has the DNA TGTGCCAGCAGCTTCAACTCAGGGGCCGTTGGGGGGACCCAGTACTTC.

This CDR3 is CASSPGTPYEQYF. As DNA, the CDR3 is TGTGCCAGTAGCCCCGGGACACCCTACGAGCAGTACTTC. This chain uses TRBV19 with TRBJ2-7; D possibly corresponds to TRBD1 (6 bases). The CDR3 consists of 13 residues. Trimming shortened V by 6 bases and J by 2 bases, and 11 bases separated the two germline ends. The V gene's germline CDR1 is LNHDA and CDR2 SQIVND (reference sequence). The whole variable domain, filled in from reference TRBV19 and TRBJ2-7, reads DGGITQSPKYLFRKEGQNVTLSCEQNLNHDAMYWYRQDPGQGLRLIYYSQIVNDFQKGDIAEGYSVSREKKESFPLTVTSAQKNPTAFYLCASSPGTPYEQYFGPGTRLTVT.

The CDR3 DNA is TGTGCCAGCAGCCTAGGGCGGGAGCAGTTCTTC. This translates into CASSLGREQFF. The rearrangement joins TRBV3-1 (or the pseudogene TRBV3-2) to TRBJ2-1; D remains unclear. Germline assignment: CDR1 LGHDT and CDR2 YNNKEL (reference sequence). This CDR3 spans 11 amino acids. Trimming cost V 4 bases and J 10 bases, with 8 bases left between them.

The chain carries TRBV25-1 and TRBJ2-5; the D is unclear. The CDR3 sequence is 15 residues long. CDR1 MGHDK and CDR2 SYGVNS come from the germline V gene. The V and J ends lost 2 bases and 1 base respectively, with 11 bases between them. CDR3 sequence (DNA): TGTGCCAGCAGTGAAATGGGCAGCCTCCAAGAGACCCAGTACTTC. Its protein product is CASSEMGSLQETQYF.

The table lists this clone with a count of one. This chain joins TRBV5-6 and TRBJ1-2; D call uncertain. This CDR3 is 16 amino acids long. The V end lost 0 bases, the J end lost 5 bases, and 17 bases lay between the germline ends. The germline V gene has CDR1 SGHDT and CDR2 YYEEEE. CDR3 sequence reads: CASSLERSGPIYGYTF. CDR3 bases: TGTGCCAGCAGCTTGGAACGGTCCGGGCCGATTTATGGCTACACCTTC.